This TCR beta chain was observed in a study of T cell responses to AZD1222 COVID-19 vaccine. Overall study findings and caveats: Two AZD1222 doses significantly raised spike-specific TCR breadth and depth over controls. Scientists sampled the repertoires only once the peak T cell response had passed.

TCRdb's copy holds only in-frame clones and misses some; the assay was immunoSEQ multiplex PCR. The sample includes about 160,000 clones, roughly 90% of them seen just once. As concerns this clone: Its antigen remains unidentified.

This CDR3 region has 18 residues. V lost 6 bases, J lost 0 bases, and 21 bases lay in between. CDR1 is MNHEY and CDR2 is SMNVEV in the germline V gene (reference sequence). This specimen was peripheral blood, taken on day 0 of AZD1222 vaccination. This TCR was sampled from an adult in good health. This chain links TRBV27 with TRBJ1-3; D not resolved. The CDR3, as DNA: TGTGCCAGCAGCCGCGCTCCATCGGGCAGATACTCTGGAAACACCATATATTTT. Its translation: CASSRAPSGRYSGNTIYF.